The 32 T cell receptor beta chains reported below all come from one sample, sequenced in a study of metastatic and nonmetastatic thyroid tumors (dated by TCRdb to 2020 to 2021). No patient had received any treatment before thyroid surgery. The library was generated by PCR. Data came from an Illumina HiSeq 4000. TCRdb redid the processing of the public reads, applying fastp at Q25 and MiXCR, and retained in-frame beta chains. The sample profile shows about 20,000 clones; more than 15% of them were found once. Roughly 10% of the sample lies in the top ten. Source material: tumor tissue. The source of these receptors is a female donor with papillary thyroid cancer or a benign thyroid nodule (not recorded which). Some clones in this sample may be carry-over from other donors' samples.

This clone has ten or more counts. This sequence joins TRBV11-2 and TRBJ2-1, with D unclear. Germline V gives CDR1 SGHAT, CDR2 FQNNGV. Trimming pared 3 bases from V and 6 bases from J, leaving 3 bases between. The CDR3 is 11 amino acids. In DNA form, the CDR3 reads TGTGCCAGCAGCTTTCTCAATGAGCAGTTCTTC. As protein: CASSFLNEQFF.

The table lists this clone with a few counts. Since a much larger clone is just one base distant, this may be a read error. The rearrangement uses TRBV11-1 and TRBJ1-3; TRBD1 might be the D (5 bases). Germline V gene lookup returns CDR1 SGHAT and CDR2 FQDESV (reference sequence). The CDR3 consists of 16 residues. Here the CDR3 DNA reads TGTGCCAGCAGCTTCCCAGGGTCGCCTTCTGGAAACACCATACATTTT. Protein product: CASSFPGSPSGNTIHF.

The sample holds many counts of this clone. V and J are TRBV2 and TRBJ1-1; a weak D match, TRBD1 (5 bases). This CDR3 region has 13 residues. Germline assignment: CDR1 SNHLY and CDR2 FYNNEI. The V gene lost 3 bases and the J gene lost 4 bases, with 9 bases spanning the gap. CDR3 sequence: CASSDIRGTEAFF. In DNA, the CDR3 is TGTGCCAGCAGTGATATAAGGGGCACTGAAGCTTTCTTT.

This clone was counted many times. One end of the junction does not line up with germline, which may come from a read error. The chain links TRBV12-5 to TRBJ2-5, with D possibly called TRBD1 or TRBD2 (5 bases each). Germline V CDR1 and CDR2: LGHNT, FRNRAP. CDR3 length equals 14 residues. The CDR3 loop reads CASGLGDPQETQYF. CDR3 coding DNA: TGTGCTAGTGGGTTGGGGGACCCCCAGGAGACCCAGTACTTC.

The sample holds many counts of this clone. The V call is TRBV7-2, the J call TRBJ2-7; 9 bases match TRBD1. V lost 5 bases to trimming and J lost 6 bases; unmatched junction nucleotides: 8. The CDR3 length is 14 residues. Germline V gives CDR1 SGHTA, CDR2 FQGNSA. In nucleotides, the CDR3 is TGTGCCAGCAGCGAACAGGGGGCGTCTAGCGAGCAGTACTTC. Amino acid sequence: CASSEQGASSEQYF.

By share, this clone ranks as medium-sized. CDR3 residues: CASSSQGYQPQHF. DNA for the CDR3: TGTGCCAGCAGCTCACAGGGCTATCAGCCCCAGCATTTT. The chain uses TRBV6-2 or TRBV6-3 and TRBJ1-5; D might be TRBD1 (6 bases). CDR1 and CDR2 from the germline V gene are MNHEY and SVGEGT. The CDR3 runs to 13 residues. V dropped 6 bases and J dropped 5 bases, with 11 bases sitting between them.

As concerns this clone: A much larger clone differs from this one at a single base, so this may be a read error. Different DNA sequences within this sample yield the same CDR3. The chain recombines TRBV19 with TRBJ2-1; D perhaps matches TRBD2 (6 bases). Germline lookup yields CDR1 LNHDA and CDR2 SQIVND (reference sequence). V lost 2 bases and J 7 bases, leaving 12 bases between the germline ends. The CDR3 extends over 14 amino acids. The CDR3 spells CASSIYGGANEQFF. DNA of the CDR3: TGTGCCAGTAGTATATACGGGGGTGCAAATGAGCAGTTCTTC.

Ten or more counts support this clone. The gene calls are TRBV9 and TRBJ2-3; D perhaps matches TRBD2 (5 bases). The CDR3 is 20 residues long. The V end lost 0 bases, the J end lost 5 bases, and 28 bases lay between the germline ends. Germline-derived CDR1 and CDR2 are SGDLS and YYNGEE. CDR3 nucleotides: TGTGCCAGCAGCGTAGCTCTGGCTAGCACCCCACCGTCCCCCGAAGATACGCAGTATTTT. This sequence encodes CASSVALASTPPSPEDTQYF.

V usage is TRBV11-3 and J usage is TRBJ2-5; TRBD1 agrees at 12 bases. This CDR3 comprises 15 residues. The V gene end was trimmed by 5 bases and the J gene end by 5 bases; junction bases not matched to a gene: 6. Germline V gene data show CDR1 as SGHNT and CDR2 as YENEEA. Here the CDR3 reads CASSPGTGGAETQYF. CDR3 nucleotides: TGTGCCAGCAGCCCGGGGACAGGGGGCGCCGAGACCCAGTACTTC. The variable domain in full, completed from reference TRBV11-3 and TRBJ2-5, reads EAGVVQSPRYKIIEKKQPVAFWCNPISGHNTLYWYLQNLGQGPELLIRYENEEAVDDSQLPKDRFSAERLKGVDSTLKIQPAELGDSAVYLCASSPGTGGAETQYFGPGTRLLVL.

This clone was seen many times. This rearrangement joins TRBV10-3 to TRBJ2-1; TRBD1 aligns across 7 bases. V shed 2 bases, J shed 0 bases, and the junction held 10 bases outside the gene matches. There are 18 residues in the CDR3. Germline CDR1 and CDR2: ENHRY and SYGVKD. The CDR3 region has the DNA TGTGCCATCAGTGAGAACCGAGGGGGCAGTGCCTCCTACAATGAGCAGTTCTTC. The encoded protein is CAISENRGGSASYNEQFF.

This clone was counted at least ten times. V gene TRBV2 combines with J gene TRBJ1-4; D gene unclear. The CDR3 totals 11 residues. Between the trimmed V and J ends, which lost 5 bases and 8 bases, there was a span of 6 bases. Germline CDR1 SNHLY, CDR2 FYNNEI. The CDR3 DNA reads as TGTGCCAGCAGTCTTCGGGAAAAACTGTTTTTT. Residues: CASSLREKLFF. Drawing the rest from reference TRBV2 and TRBJ1-4, the complete variable domain is EPEVTQTPSHQVTQMGQEVILRCVPISNHLYFYWYRQILGQKVEFLVSFYNNEISEKSEIFDDQFSVERPDGSNFTLKIRSTKLEDSAMYFCASSLREKLFFGSGTQLSVL.

Ten or more counts support this clone. The rearrangement uses TRBV13 and TRBJ2-7; D is unresolved. The germline V gene has CDR1 PRHDT and CDR2 FYEKMQ (reference sequence). Trimming stripped 8 bases from V and 5 bases from J, with 10 bases between. There are 11 residues in the CDR3. DNA of the CDR3: TGTGCCAGCGCCAGCCAGGACGAGCAGTACTTC. Translation gives CASASQDEQYF.

At least ten counts were recorded for this clone. The rearrangement links TRBV4-1 to TRBJ1-1, with D perhaps matching TRBD1 (6 bases). The CDR3 has 15 residues. Germline V gives CDR1 MGHRA, CDR2 YSYEKL. V was pared by 6 bases and J by 3 bases, with 17 bases between. This CDR3 is CASRGAGVSYTEAFF. The CDR3 DNA sequence: TGCGCCAGCAGGGGGGCAGGAGTTTCCTACACTGAAGCTTTCTTT.

This clone qualifies as medium-sized. This chain links TRBV20-1 with TRBJ1-5; 8 bases align to TRBD1. The V segment lost 6 bases and the J segment 0 bases; nucleotides outside the gene matches: 7. From germline, CDR1 is DFQATT and CDR2 SNEGSKA (reference sequence). CDR3 length: 15 amino acids. CDR3 sequence: CSAIQDRDSNQPQHF. The CDR3 region has the DNA TGCAGTGCCATTCAGGACAGGGATAGCAATCAGCCCCAGCATTTT.

There are many counts of this clone. The chain uses TRBV5-6 and TRBJ1-2; 7 nucleotides line up with TRBD1. Germline assignment: CDR1 SGHDT and CDR2 YYEEEE. J gave up 4 bases and V 1 base, and 10 bases lay outside the gene matches. CDR3 length equals 16 residues. In DNA, the CDR3 is TGTGCCAGCAGCTTGTTGGCCGGGACAGATCGCTATGGCTACACCTTC. Its protein product is CASSLLAGTDRYGYTF.

This clone came up many times. The chain is built from TRBV20-1 and TRBJ1-6; weak D call: TRBD1 (5 bases). The CDR3 is made up of 13 amino acids. CDR1 is DFQATT, CDR2 SNEGSKA, per germline (reference sequence). Trimming cost V 4 bases and J 7 bases, with 11 bases left between them. The CDR3 DNA reads as TGCAGTGCTACCCAGGGTCCCAATTCACCCCTCCACTTT. It is translated as CSATQGPNSPLHF.

This clone was seen ten or more times. This chain joins TRBV2 and TRBJ2-7, with 7 nucleotides matching TRBD1. The trim removed 4 bases at V and 4 bases at J, leaving 10 bases unmatched. The germline V gene encodes CDR1 SNHLY and CDR2 FYNNEI. The CDR3 runs 15 residues. CDR3 in DNA: TGTGCCAGCAGTGGAGTTCCGGGACAGCAATACGAGCAGTACTTC. This sequence encodes CASSGVPGQQYEQYF.

At least ten counts were recorded for this clone. V is TRBV27 and J is TRBJ1-5; TRBD1 matches at 8 bases. V was clipped by 2 bases and J by 1 base; unmatched bases: 10. From germline, CDR1 is MNHEY and CDR2 SMNVEV (reference sequence). The CDR3 sequence is 18 residues long. The chain's CDR3 is CASSLKAGGKASNQPQHF. DNA for the CDR3: TGTGCCAGCAGTTTAAAGGCAGGGGGCAAGGCGAGCAATCAGCCCCAGCATTTT.

In this sample, this clone turned up a few times. Since a much larger clone is just one base distant, this may be a read error. The same CDR3 can be traced to other DNA sequences in this sample. This sequence joins TRBV12-3 or TRBV12-4 and TRBJ2-1; D is uncertain. The CDR3 is 14 residues long. This CDR3 is CASSSRGQVNERFF. CDR3 in DNA: TGTGCCAGCAGTTCGCGTGGGCAGGTGAATGAGCGGTTCTTC.

By frequency in the sample, this clone is medium-sized. The chain combines TRBV2 with TRBJ1-6; D ambiguous. In germline, CDR1 is SNHLY, CDR2 FYNNEI. The germline V and J ends were trimmed by 7 bases and 8 bases, with 12 bases remaining between them. The CDR3 length is 13 residues. CDR3 nucleotides: TGTGCCAGCACTAAAACTACTGATTCACCCCTCCACTTT. Its translation is CASTKTTDSPLHF. The variable domain in full, with the rest retrieved from reference TRBV2 and TRBJ1-6, is EPEVTQTPSHQVTQMGQEVILRCVPISNHLYFYWYRQILGQKVEFLVSFYNNEISEKSEIFDDQFSVERPDGSNFTLKIRSTKLEDSAMYFCASTKTTDSPLHFGNGTRLTVT.

This clone showed up just a few times. DNA for the CDR3: TGTGCCAGCAGTGAATATCACACAGGGGTCTCTGAAGCTTTCTTT. Its protein product is CASSEYHTGVSEAFF. The chain couples TRBV6-1 to TRBJ1-1; 7 bases align to TRBD1. The CDR3 has 15 residues. Trimming removed 2 bases from V and 6 bases from J; junction bases left unmatched: 9. CDR1 is MNHNS, CDR2 SASEGT, per germline.

The table lists this clone with a few counts. The rearrangement links TRBV6-1 to TRBJ1-6; the match to TRBD1 covers 7 bases. Losses at the gene ends were 5 bases for V and 6 bases for J; bases not matched to a gene: 7. Germline-derived CDR1 and CDR2 are MNHNS and SASEGT. The CDR3 spans 15 residues. CDR3 region: CASSNWDSGNSPLHF. The CDR3 bases are TGTGCCAGCAGTAATTGGGACAGTGGTAATTCACCCCTCCACTTT.

This clone was found a few times. At one end the junction does not follow the germline gene, possibly because of a read error. The chain combines TRBV6-1 with TRBJ1-6; no clear D. The CDR3 is 12 residues long. Germline-derived CDR1 and CDR2 are MNHNS and SASEGT. CDR3 nucleotide sequence: TGTGCCAGAAGTGAATTAACAAGACCCATCCACTTT. It codes for CARSELTRPIHF.

Relative to its sample, this clone is medium-sized. The chain carries TRBV19 and TRBJ1-1, with unresolved D. Per germline, CDR1 LNHDA and CDR2 SQIVND (reference sequence). The CDR3 loop spans 15 amino acids. Trimming removed 4 bases at V and 1 base at J, with 13 bases between. This CDR3 is CASSNLGRGNTEAFF. Written as DNA, the CDR3 is TGTGCCAGTAGTAATTTGGGGAGAGGGAACACTGAAGCTTTCTTT.

This clone was seen at least ten times. The identical CDR3 is also encoded by other nucleotide sequences in the sample. CDR3 amino acids: CASSFSTGSGSPLHF. The DNA of the CDR3 is TGTGCCAGCAGCTTCTCGACAGGGTCGGGCTCACCCCTCCACTTT. The chain combines TRBV2 with TRBJ1-6; 7 nucleotides align to TRBD1. This CDR3 spans 15 amino acids. Per germline, CDR1 SNHLY and CDR2 FYNNEI. V gave up 6 bases and J gave up 10 bases; unmatched junction bases: 12.

This clone was picked up many times. The J gene is TRBJ1-2, the V gene TRBV7-8; 7 nucleotides align to TRBD1. Trimming removed 5 bases from V and 4 bases from J; junction bases left unmatched: 4. CDR1 and CDR2 (germline): SGHVS, FQNEAQ. The CDR3 consists of 13 residues. The CDR3 region has the DNA TGTGCCAGCAGCGAGACAGGGTCCTATGGCTACACCTTC. Protein: CASSETGSYGYTF.

This clone was observed many times. The V and J genes are TRBV11-1 and TRBJ2-5; D is unresolved. V was trimmed by 1 base and J by 2 bases, leaving 5 bases between them. CDR1 SGHAT and CDR2 FQDESV come from the germline V gene (reference sequence). The length of the CDR3 is 13 residues. For the CDR3, the DNA is TGTGCCAGCAGCTTAGTAGTTCAAGAGACCCAGTACTTC. Its protein is CASSLVVQETQYF.

This clone was found many times. The V call is TRBV5-1, the J call TRBJ1-1; D gene unclear. CDR1 and CDR2 from the germline V gene are SGHRS and YFSETQ. Between the trimmed V and J ends, which lost 1 base and 1 base, there was a span of 14 bases. This CDR3 region has 16 residues. The CDR3 bases are TGCGCCAGCAGCTTGAATCCGCCGACTGGGAACACTGAAGCTTTCTTT. Its translation is CASSLNPPTGNTEAFF.

This clone was seen at least ten times. The gene calls are TRBV5-5 and TRBJ1-1, with D hard to call. The CDR3 sequence is 11 residues long. Trimming cost V 1 base and J 2 bases, with 0 bases left between them. Germline V lookup: CDR1 SGHKS, CDR2 YYEKEE (reference sequence). In DNA, the CDR3 is TGTGCCAGCAGCTTGAACACTGAAGCTTTCTTT. As protein: CASSLNTEAFF.

This clone was seen just once. V gene TRBV11-1 combines with J gene TRBJ2-7; D unresolved. The germline V gene encodes CDR1 SGHAT and CDR2 FQDESV (reference sequence). The CDR3 length is 13 residues. V was trimmed by 0 bases and J by 4 bases, leaving 7 bases between them. For the CDR3, the DNA is TGTGCCAGCAGCTTAGCGACCGTTTACGAGCAGTACTTC. Translating gives CASSLATVYEQYF. The variable domain in full, completed from reference TRBV11-1 and TRBJ2-7, reads EAEVAQSPRYKITEKSQAVAFWCDPISGHATLYWYRQILGQGPELLVQFQDESVVDDSQLPKDRFSAERLKGVDSTLKIQPAELGDSAMYLCASSLATVYEQYFGPGTRLTVT.

This chain connects TRBV6-5 to TRBJ1-1; D unclear. This CDR3 comprises 13 residues. The V and J ends lost 2 bases and 0 bases respectively, with 4 bases between them. The germline V gene has CDR1 MNHEY and CDR2 SVGAGI. CDR3 loop: CASSYEVNTEAFF. CDR3 DNA sequence: TGTGCCAGCAGTTACGAAGTGAACACTGAAGCTTTCTTT.

This clone was observed many times. The chain links TRBV7-8 to TRBJ1-3, with D tentatively TRBD1 (6 bases). The CDR3 loop spans 14 amino acids. Germline loops: CDR1 SGHVS, CDR2 FQNEAQ. Trimming took 6 bases from V and 2 from J, leaving 11 bases between them. The CDR3 nucleotides read TGTGCCAGCAGGGTACAGGGTACTGGAAACACCATATATTTT. It is translated as CASRVQGTGNTIYF. Drawing the rest from reference TRBV7-8 and TRBJ1-3, the complete variable domain is GAGVSQSPRYKVAKRGQDVALRCDPISGHVSLFWYQQALGQGPEFLTYFQNEAQLDKSGLPSDRFFAERPEGSVSTLKIQRTQQEDSAVYLCASRVQGTGNTIYFGEGSWLTVV.